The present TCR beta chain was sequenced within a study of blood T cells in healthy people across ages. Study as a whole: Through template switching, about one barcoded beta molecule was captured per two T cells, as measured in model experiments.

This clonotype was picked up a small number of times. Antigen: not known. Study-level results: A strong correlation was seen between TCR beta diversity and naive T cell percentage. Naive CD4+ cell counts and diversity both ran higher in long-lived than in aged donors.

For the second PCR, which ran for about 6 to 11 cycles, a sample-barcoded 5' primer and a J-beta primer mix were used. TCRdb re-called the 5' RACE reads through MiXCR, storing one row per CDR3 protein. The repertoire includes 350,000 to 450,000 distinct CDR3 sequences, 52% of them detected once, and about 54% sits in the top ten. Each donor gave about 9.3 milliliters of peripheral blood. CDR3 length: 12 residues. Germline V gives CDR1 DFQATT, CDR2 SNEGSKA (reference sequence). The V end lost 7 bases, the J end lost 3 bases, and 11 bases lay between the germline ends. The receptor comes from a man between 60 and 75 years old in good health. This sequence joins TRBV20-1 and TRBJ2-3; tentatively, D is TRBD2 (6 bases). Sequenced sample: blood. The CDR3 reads CSGTIQTDTQYF. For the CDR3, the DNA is TGCAGTGGGACTATCCAAACAGATACGCAGTATTTT.